This TCR beta chain is from a study of blood T cell repertoires in COVID-19. Study in general: Samples taken during acute and convalescent COVID-19 were collected in the United States, Italy and Spain. In each case, the material was cDNA or gDNA derived from T cells, B-cell-depleted T cells, or PBMCs.

In the original workflow: Amplification of reference gene primers provided the estimated nucleated cell counts. Here immunoSEQ multiplex PCR was the method, and the copy in TCRdb shows in-frame clones only, minus some. That table furnishes V, J and clone size, whereas the DNA furnished D and trimming. Of 120,000 to 150,000 clones in the sample, approximately 85% are singletons; the top ten hold 8%. This clone was picked up one time. The germline CDR1 and CDR2 sequences are SGHNT and YENEEA. V shed 4 bases, J shed 0 bases, and the junction held 18 bases outside the gene matches. CDR3 length equals 20 residues.

V and J are TRBV11-3 and TRBJ2-3; TRBD1 agrees at 8 bases. This TCR was sampled from a woman aged 60-75 years with COVID-19, enrolled during active disease. The sequenced sample consisted of peripheral blood. The CDR3 sequence: CASSSPSGGLGWRSTDTQYF. The DNA for the CDR3 is TGTGCCAGCAGCTCCCCCTCAGGGGGCCTCGGATGGCGGAGCACAGATACGCAGTATTTT. The full variable domain, rest sourced from reference TRBV11-3 and TRBJ2-3, is EAGVVQSPRYKIIEKKQPVAFWCNPISGHNTLYWYLQNLGQGPELLIRYENEEAVDDSQLPKDRFSAERLKGVDSTLKIQPAELGDSAVYLCASSSPSGGLGWRSTDTQYFGPGTRLTVL.